This T cell receptor (beta chain) was sequenced during a study of preoperative IRX-2 immunotherapy in early breast cancer (dated by TCRdb to the late 2010s). Libraries were constructed by the immunoSEQ multiplex PCR assay. TCRdb mirrors the immuneACCESS table, restricted to in-frame sequences. Some clones are absent from its copies; in checked studies, under half trace to an unresolved V gene, and the reason for the others is unknown. This sample holds 34,000 or so clones; 90% to 95% were observed only once. The ten top clones hold under 6.5% of the sample. Via the germline V gene (reference sequence), CDR1 is LNHDA and CDR2 SQIVND. Deletion took 2 bases off V and 4 bases off J, with a span of 9 bases between the germline ends. CDR3 length: 14 amino acids, cysteine to phenylalanine. Kept here is only the CDR3 DNA, which spans 42 bases and is read in frame from base 1. The treatment or condition label of this sample denotes: preoperative locoregional IRX-2 cytokine immunotherapy. The samples were obtained from a phase Ib study that tested preoperative, locoregional IRX-2 cytokine immunotherapy designed to prime immune responses. Patients with early-stage breast cancer who were given IRX-2 before surgery served as donors.

As concerns this clone: Its antigen specificity is not known. Base qualities were left out, and no much larger clone turns up one base away.

The rearranged chain carries TRBV19 and TRBJ1-5; a tentative D call is TRBD1 (5 bases match). This specimen was taken from a patient treated with IRX-2 immunotherapy. The TCR comes from a human donor with breast cancer. The nucleotides read TGTGCCAGTAGTATACGAGGGGAAAATCAGCCCCAGCATTTT. This gives the protein CASSIRGENQPQHF.